This T cell receptor (beta chain) was recovered during a study of CD4 T cells in relation to SARS-CoV-2 and coronaviruses. Overall study results and limits: Each donor contributed either pre-pandemic or post-infection samples, not both.

Before the COVID-19 pandemic, during about 2011-2019, CD4+ T cells were taken from unexposed donors. Regarding this clone: The antigen is not known.

This CDR3 contains 16 residues. The V gene's germline CDR1 is SGDLS and CDR2 YYNGEE. Trimming left V 1 base short and J 0 bases short, with 13 bases between. Using immunoSEQ multiplex PCR, the repertoire was profiled, and TCRdb retains in-frame clones only, with some absent. The sample lists about 59,000 clones, 80% to 90% occurring once. Sample: memory CD4+ T cells from PBMCs. This chain joins TRBV9 and TRBJ2-5; D unresolved. This TCR was sampled from a human donor in good health. CDR3 sequence reads: CASSVKPNDHQETQYF. In DNA, the CDR3 is TGTGCCAGCAGCGTAAAACCGAACGACCACCAAGAGACCCAGTACTTC.